This entry describes one TCR beta chain. Its antigen is still unknown. The method was immunoSEQ multiplex PCR; TCRdb's version includes in-frame clones alone and lacks a portion of them. The sample includes around 150,000 clones. The CDR3 has 15 residues. V was shortened by 4 bases and J by 0 bases, with 13 bases between the two germline ends. Germline-derived CDR1 and CDR2 are SGHDT and YYEEEE. The sample comes from a study of T cell responses to AZD1222 COVID-19 vaccine. Study results and limitations: Across spike, vaccine-associated CD4 TCRs were found, dominant at 160-218 and 743-854.

Sequencing was done on a sample of peripheral blood. The chain carries TRBV5-6 and TRBJ1-2; D unclear. This clonotype was obtained from an adult in good health. The DNA for the CDR3 is TGTGCCAGCAGCCCGACGGCAAACTCTAACTATGGCTACACCTTC. It yields the protein CASSPTANSNYGYTF.